This T cell receptor beta chain was sequenced in a study of CD8+ T cells in alopecia areata. Overall study: The study gave treated patients oral tofacitinib at 5 to 10 mg twice daily.

Following RNA extraction, reverse transcription yielded cDNA that acted as the sequencing template. TCRdb's copy holds only in-frame clones and misses some; the assay was immunoSEQ multiplex PCR. Among 70,000 or so clones listed, about 30% were seen once. In this sample, this clone turned up a few times. The treatment: oral pan-JAK inhibitor, 5-10 mg twice daily. Sorting of CD4+ and CD8+ T cells was performed on PBMCs. CDR1 and CDR2 (germline): SQVTM, ANQGSEA. The CDR3 contains 13 residues. V lost 7 bases and J lost 1, with 10 bases in between. This TCR was recovered from a human donor with alopecia areata. The sequenced sample was CD8+ T cells sorted from blood, obtained at week 4, from a patient treated with tofacitinib. This chain links TRBV29-1 with TRBJ2-2, with a weak D call TRBD2 (6 bases). The CDR3 is CSARDLNTGELFF. The CDR3 DNA reads TGCAGCGCACGGGACTTGAACACCGGGGAGCTGTTTTTT.